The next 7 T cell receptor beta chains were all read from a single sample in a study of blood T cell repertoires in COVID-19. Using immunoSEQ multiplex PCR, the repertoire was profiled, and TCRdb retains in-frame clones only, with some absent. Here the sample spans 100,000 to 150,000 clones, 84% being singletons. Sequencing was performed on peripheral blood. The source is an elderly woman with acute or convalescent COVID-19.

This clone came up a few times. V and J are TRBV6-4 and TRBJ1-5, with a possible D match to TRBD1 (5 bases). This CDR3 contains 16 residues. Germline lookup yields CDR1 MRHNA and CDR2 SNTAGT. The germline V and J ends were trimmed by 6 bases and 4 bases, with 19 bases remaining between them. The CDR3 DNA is TGTGCCAGCAGCCCACCCGACAGCTTATCAAATCAGCCCCAGCATTTT. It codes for CASSPPDSLSNQPQHF.

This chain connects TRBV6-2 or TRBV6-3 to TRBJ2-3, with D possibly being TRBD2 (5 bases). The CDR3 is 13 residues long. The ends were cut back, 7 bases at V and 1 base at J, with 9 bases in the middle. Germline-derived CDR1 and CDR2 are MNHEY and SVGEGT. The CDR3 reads CASTPGGTDTQYF. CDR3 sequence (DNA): TGTGCCAGCACCCCCGGGGGCACAGATACGCAGTATTTT.

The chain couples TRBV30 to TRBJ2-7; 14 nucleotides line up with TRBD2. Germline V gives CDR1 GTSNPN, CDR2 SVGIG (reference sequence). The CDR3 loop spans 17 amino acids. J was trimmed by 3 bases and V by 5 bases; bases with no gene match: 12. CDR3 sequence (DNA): TGTGCCTGGCGTGGGAGATCCGGGACTAGCGGGAGCTACGAGCAGTACTTC. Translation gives CAWRGRSGTSGSYEQYF.

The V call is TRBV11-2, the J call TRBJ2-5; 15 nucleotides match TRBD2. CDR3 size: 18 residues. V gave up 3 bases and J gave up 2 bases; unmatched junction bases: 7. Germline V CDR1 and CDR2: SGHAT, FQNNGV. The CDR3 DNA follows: TGTGCCAGCAGCTTTGCGGGACTAGCGGGAGGATTACAAGAGACCCAGTACTTC. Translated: CASSFAGLAGGLQETQYF.

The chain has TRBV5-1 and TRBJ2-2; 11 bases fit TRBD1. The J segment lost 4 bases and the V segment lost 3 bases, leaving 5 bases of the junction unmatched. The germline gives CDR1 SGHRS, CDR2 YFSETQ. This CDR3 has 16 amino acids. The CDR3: CASSWSGTGGTGELFF. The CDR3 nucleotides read TGCGCCAGCAGCTGGTCCGGGACAGGGGGCACCGGGGAGCTGTTTTTT.

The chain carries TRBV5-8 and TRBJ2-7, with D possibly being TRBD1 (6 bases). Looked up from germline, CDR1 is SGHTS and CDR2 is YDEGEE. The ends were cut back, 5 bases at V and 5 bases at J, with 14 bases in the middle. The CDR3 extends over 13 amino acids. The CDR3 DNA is TGTGCCAGCAGGCCCAGGGGAGAAAACGAGCAGTACTTC. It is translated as CASRPRGENEQYF.

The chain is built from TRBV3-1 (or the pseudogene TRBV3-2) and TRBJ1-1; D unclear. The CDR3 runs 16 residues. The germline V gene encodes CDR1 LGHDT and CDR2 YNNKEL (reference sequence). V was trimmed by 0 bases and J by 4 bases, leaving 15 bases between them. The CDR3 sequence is CASSQDWTVGGTEAFF. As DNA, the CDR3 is TGTGCCAGCAGCCAAGATTGGACTGTTGGAGGCACTGAAGCTTTCTTT.